The 28 T cell receptor beta chains presented below share a single source sample, sequenced in a study of post-analysis software for immune sequencing data. Study outcomes and limitations: Relative to controls, patients had several TRBV segments at higher frequency, with TRBV5-6, TRBV5-1 and TRBV20-1 among these.

Antigens for these TCRs are unknown. Every TCR beta cDNA library bore unique molecular identifiers. TCRdb recomputed calls from the PCR reads with MiXCR, one row per CDR3 protein. Of hundreds of thousands of distinct CDR3 sequences detected, 39% appear once; the ten largest clones hold less than 10%. Sequenced material: blood. The receptors originated from a girl aged 2 to 10 with multiple sclerosis.

This clonotype was found once. The chain is built from TRBV12-3 or TRBV12-4 and TRBJ2-7; possibly TRBD1 for D (6 bases). The CDR3 loop spans 14 amino acids. The V end was cut by 3 bases, the J end by 2 bases, with 11 bases between. CDR3 in amino acids: CASSFARDTYEQYF. Written as DNA, the CDR3 is TGTGCCAGCAGTTTCGCGAGGGACACCTACGAGCAGTACTTC.

This clonotype was detected only a few times. The rearrangement links TRBV20-1 to TRBJ2-3; 13 bases are a match to TRBD2. This CDR3 spans 15 amino acids. With V trimmed by 5 bases and J by 2 bases, 4 bases remained unmatched. Per germline, CDR1 DFQATT and CDR2 SNEGSKA (reference sequence). Written as DNA, the CDR3 is TGCAGTGCTGGGACTAGCGGGGCCACCACAGATACGCAGTATTTT. As protein: CSAGTSGATTDTQYF.

The chain couples TRBV5-1 to TRBJ2-3, with D unresolved. CDR1 and CDR2 (germline): SGHRS, YFSETQ. Trimming removed 4 bases from V and 0 bases from J, with 15 bases in between. This CDR3 has 16 amino acids. This chain's CDR3 is CASSPDPQTSTDTQYF. The CDR3 DNA sequence: TGCGCCAGCAGCCCGGACCCGCAGACTAGCACAGATACGCAGTATTTT.

The V call is TRBV10-3, the J call TRBJ2-7; 7 bases fit TRBD1. The CDR3 extends over 12 amino acids. Losses at the gene ends were 8 bases for V and 4 bases for J; bases not matched to a gene: 5. Germline V CDR1 and CDR2: ENHRY, SYGVKD. The CDR3 DNA follows: TGTGCCATCTCTACAGGGGTTTACGAGCAGTACTTC. Amino acids: CAISTGVYEQYF.

This clonotype came up a few times. The junction and the germline gene differ at one end; a read error may be behind it. The V and J genes are TRBV20-1 and TRBJ2-1, with 11 bases fitting TRBD2. The CDR3 covers 19 residues. From germline, CDR1 is DFQATT and CDR2 SNEGSKA (reference sequence). In DNA form, the CDR3 reads TGCAGTGCTAGAGGCCCACTAGCGGGAGAATTTTATCCCTACAATGGGCAGTTCTTC. Its translation is CSARGPLAGEFYPYNGQFF.

The chain combines TRBV16 with TRBJ1-2; unclear D gene. The CDR3 contains 14 residues. Between the trimmed V and J ends, which lost 0 bases and 4 bases, there was a span of 9 bases. Germline-derived CDR1 and CDR2 are KGHSY and FQNENV. This CDR3 is CASSQSRQTYGYTF. The CDR3 region has the DNA TGTGCCAGCAGCCAATCAAGGCAGACCTATGGCTACACCTTC.

The chain is built from TRBV5-1 and TRBJ2-1; the match to TRBD1 covers 8 bases. The germline V gene has CDR1 SGHRS and CDR2 YFSETQ. The V segment lost 2 bases and the J segment 2 bases; nucleotides outside the gene matches: 6. This CDR3 has 16 residues. The CDR3: CASSFDGQGAYNEQFF. CDR3 DNA: TGCGCCAGCAGCTTCGACGGACAGGGAGCCTACAATGAGCAGTTCTTC.

The chain uses TRBV4-1 and TRBJ2-7; 12 nucleotides align to TRBD1. The CDR3 sequence is 15 residues long. J was trimmed by 2 bases and V by 4 bases; bases with no gene match: 3. The V gene's germline CDR1 is MGHRA and CDR2 YSYEKL. The CDR3 sequence: CASSRDRGRPYEQYF. CDR3 nucleotides: TGCGCCAGCAGCCGGGACAGGGGGCGGCCCTACGAGCAGTACTTC.

The V and J genes are TRBV15 and TRBJ2-3; a weak D match, TRBD2 (6 bases). The CDR3 loop spans 16 amino acids. The germline gives CDR1 LNHNV, CDR2 YYDKDF (reference sequence). V dropped 4 bases and J dropped 2 bases, with 16 bases sitting between them. The CDR3: CATSTGQRGITDTQYF. Written as DNA, the CDR3 is TGTGCCACCAGCACTGGGCAACGGGGGATCACAGATACGCAGTATTTT.

This chain joins TRBV16 and TRBJ1-4; D gene uncertain. The CDR3 has 17 amino acids. CDR1 and CDR2 from the germline V gene are KGHSY and FQNENV. The germline V and J ends were trimmed by 0 bases and 7 bases, with 18 bases remaining between them. CDR3 loop: CASSQSYPAQPFEKLFF. CDR3 in DNA: TGTGCCAGCAGCCAATCATACCCAGCTCAGCCTTTTGAAAAACTGTTTTTT.

The CDR3 protein is CSARDALRRWAEAFF. CDR3 coding DNA: TGCAGTGCTAGAGATGCCCTCAGAAGGTGGGCTGAAGCTTTCTTT. The genes are TRBV20-1 and TRBJ1-1; D not resolved. CDR3 size: 15 residues. CDR1 and CDR2 from the germline V gene are DFQATT and SNEGSKA (reference sequence). Trimming pared 0 bases from V and 6 bases from J, leaving 17 bases between.

This clonotype was counted between two and nine times. For the CDR3, the DNA is TGTGCCAGCAGTGAAGCCGCGGTCTTCGGGACCCGAGATACGCAGTATTTT. Protein: CASSEAAVFGTRDTQYF. The rearrangement uses TRBV6-1 and TRBJ2-3; D may correspond to TRBD1 or TRBD2 (5 bases each). The length of the CDR3 is 17 residues. Germline loops: CDR1 MNHNS, CDR2 SASEGT. The V and J ends lost 0 bases and 5 bases respectively, with 18 bases between them.

The rearrangement uses TRBV6-7 and TRBJ2-7; 11 nucleotides agree with TRBD1. TRBV6-7 is assigned to the ORF class and has an uncertain function. The CDR3 loop spans 16 amino acids. Germline trimming cut 0 bases from V and 7 bases from J; bases unmatched to any gene: 8. In DNA, the CDR3 is TGTGCCAGCAGTTACTCCCGGACAGGGGGCTTGGATGAGCAGTACTTC. Amino acids: CASSYSRTGGLDEQYF.

The chain is built from TRBV29-1 and TRBJ2-7; 8 nucleotides line up with TRBD2. V dropped 4 bases and J dropped 3; count of bases not matched to a gene: 5. CDR1 is SQVTM and CDR2 is ANQGSEA in the germline V gene. CDR3 length equals 13 residues. This CDR3 is CSVAGGEVYEQYF. The DNA for the CDR3 is TGCAGCGTTGCCGGGGGGGAGGTCTACGAGCAGTACTTC.

With regard to this clonotype: At one of its ends the junction is not consistent with the germline gene, which may arise from a read error. This chain links TRBV29-1 with TRBJ2-7; 7 bases match TRBD1. This CDR3 has 14 residues. The germline gives CDR1 SQVTM, CDR2 ANQGSEA. The CDR3, as DNA: TGCAACGTTGACAAGACAGGGCTAGGGTACGAGCAGTACTTC. Its translation: CNVDKTGLGYEQYF.

In this sample, this clonotype turned up a few times. Since a much larger clone is just one base distant, this may be a read error. The chain uses TRBV7-9 and TRBJ2-1; D is possibly TRBD1 (5 bases). The CDR3 has 13 residues. V was trimmed by 5 bases and J by 4 bases, leaving 9 bases between them. The germline V gene encodes CDR1 SEHNR and CDR2 FQNEAQ (reference sequence). Here the CDR3 DNA reads TGTGCCAGCAGCATAACAGGTTACAATGAGCAGTTCTTC. It yields the protein CASSITGYNEQFF. The complete variable domain, with remaining parts taken from reference TRBV7-9 and TRBJ2-1, reads DTGVSQNPRHKITKRGQNVTFRCDPISEHNRLYWYRQTLGQGPEFLTYFQNEAQLEKSRLLSDRFSAERPKGSFSTLEIQRTEQGDSAMYLCASSITGYNEQFFGPGTRLTVL.

This clonotype was counted between two and nine times. The gene calls are TRBV20-1 and TRBJ1-5; D not certain. The length of the CDR3 is 11 residues. Per germline, CDR1 DFQATT and CDR2 SNEGSKA (reference sequence). V gave up 5 bases and J gave up 4 bases, with 6 bases separating them. The CDR3 nucleotides are TGCAGTGCTGGTGAAAATCAGCCCCAGCATTTT. Amino acids: CSAGENQPQHF.

The V and J genes are TRBV4-3 and TRBJ2-7, with TRBD1 matching over 8 bases. Germline trimming cut 1 base from V and 4 bases from J; bases unmatched to any gene: 6. Germline V lookup: CDR1 LGHNA, CDR2 YSLEER. The CDR3 spans 15 residues. The CDR3, as DNA: TGCGCCAGCAGCCAAGGGGCAGGGGGCGAGTACGAGCAGTACTTC. Translated: CASSQGAGGEYEQYF.

In this sample, this clonotype turned up a few times. This chain joins TRBV12-3 or TRBV12-4 and TRBJ1-1; D gene ambiguous. This CDR3 has 14 amino acids. V lost 0 bases, J lost 1 base, and 6 bases lay in between. CDR3 sequence (DNA): TGTGCCAGCAGTTTAGCCAGCTGGAACACTGAAGCTTTCTTT. Encoded protein: CASSLASWNTEAFF.

This clonotype was counted between two and nine times. J is TRBJ2-1 and V is TRBV5-1; no reliable D call. The CDR3 runs to 13 residues. With 1 base removed from V and 8 bases from J, the gap between germline ends came to 10 bases. CDR1 and CDR2 from the germline V gene are SGHRS and YFSETQ. The CDR3 coding sequence is TGCGCCAGCAGCTTGCGGCCTAATTATGAGCAGTTCTTC. It encodes CASSLRPNYEQFF. The variable domain in full, completed from reference TRBV5-1 and TRBJ2-1, reads KAGVTQTPRYLIKTRGQQVTLSCSPISGHRSVSWYQQTPGQGLQFLFEYFSETQRNKGNFPGRFSGRQFSNSRSEMNVSTLELGDSALYLCASSLRPNYEQFFGPGTRLTVL.

This clonotype was seen just once. This sequence joins TRBV7-8 and TRBJ2-1, with D unclear. V lost 5 bases to trimming and J lost 8 bases, with 10 bases between them. The length of the CDR3 is 12 residues. CDR1 and CDR2 (germline): SGHVS, FQNEAQ. In DNA form, the CDR3 reads TGTGCCAGCAGCCCCCGTGTCGATGAGCAGTTCTTC. Translated, it gives CASSPRVDEQFF. Drawing the rest from reference TRBV7-8 and TRBJ2-1, the complete variable domain is GAGVSQSPRYKVAKRGQDVALRCDPISGHVSLFWYQQALGQGPEFLTYFQNEAQLDKSGLPSDRFFAERPEGSVSTLKIQRTQQEDSAVYLCASSPRVDEQFFGPGTRLTVL.

The chain links TRBV27 to TRBJ2-7, with a weak D call TRBD1 (6 bases). The CDR3 is 14 amino acids. Trimming took 5 bases from V and 5 from J, leaving 16 bases between them. Germline CDR1 is MNHEY and CDR2 is SMNVEV (reference sequence). The CDR3 here is CASSPSAAGDEQYF. CDR3 coding DNA: TGTGCCAGCAGTCCCTCGGCGGCAGGGGACGAGCAGTACTTC.

A few counts support this clonotype. The CDR3 protein is CASSYSRWETQYF. For the CDR3, the DNA is TGTGCCAGCAGTTACTCGAGGTGGGAGACCCAGTACTTC. The chain carries TRBV6-5 and TRBJ2-5; D is unclear. The CDR3 extends over 13 amino acids. Germline V gives CDR1 MNHEY, CDR2 SVGAGI. V was clipped by 0 bases and J by 5 bases, with 7 bases between them.

The chain is built from TRBV6-5 and TRBJ2-7, with D possibly TRBD1 on 6 matching bases. V was trimmed by 6 bases and J by 1 base, leaving 16 bases between them. Germline-derived CDR1 and CDR2 are MNHEY and SVGAGI. The CDR3 runs to 15 residues. DNA for the CDR3: TGTGCCAGCAGCACAGGGCTTCGATCGTCCTACGAGCAGTACTTC. This gives the protein CASSTGLRSSYEQYF.

This clonotype appeared once. The chain employs TRBV28 and TRBJ2-7; possibly TRBD1 or TRBD2 for D (5 bases each). The CDR3 totals 12 residues. Deletions cut 8 bases from V and 1 base from J, with 9 bases between. Per germline, CDR1 MDHEN and CDR2 SYDVKM. The CDR3 nucleotides read TGTGCCAGCGGGACGGTATCCTACGAGCAGTACTTC. It codes for CASGTVSYEQYF.

Regarding this clonotype: Germline is not matched at one junction end, which may reflect a read error. The J gene is TRBJ1-6, the V gene TRBV7-9, with D perhaps matching TRBD1 (5 bases). CDR1 is SEHNR, CDR2 FQNEAQ, per germline (reference sequence). CDR3 length equals 15 residues. This CDR3 reads CASSLRGSDNSPPHF. The CDR3 nucleotides are TGTGCCAGCAGCTTAAGAGGGTCGGACAATTCACCCCCCCACTTT.

The chain carries TRBV20-1 and TRBJ2-3, with a tentative D call TRBD1 (5 bases). V lost 0 bases and J lost 3, with 13 bases in between. This CDR3 is 15 amino acids long. Germline-derived CDR1 and CDR2 are DFQATT and SNEGSKA (reference sequence). The CDR3 protein is CSARDPKGQTDTQYF. CDR3 DNA: TGCAGTGCTAGAGACCCCAAGGGGCAAACAGATACGCAGTATTTT.

This clonotype appeared a few times. The V gene is TRBV5-1, the J gene TRBJ2-5; D ambiguous. V lost 0 bases and J 4 bases, leaving 13 bases between the germline ends. CDR1 SGHRS and CDR2 YFSETQ come from the germline V gene. The CDR3 has 15 amino acids. CDR3 loop: CASSLGTVGSETQYF. The CDR3 DNA reads TGCGCCAGCAGCTTGGGAACAGTAGGGTCAGAGACCCAGTACTTC.